Listed below are T cell receptor beta chains from one sample, sequenced in a study of cytomegalovirus exposure and HLA in healthy donors. Clones were sequenced by immunoSEQ multiplex PCR, and TCRdb holds only the in-frame ones, with some missing. The sample shows 75,000 to 80,000 clones, 78% of them seen only once. Sequencing was done on a sample of PBMCs. The receptors derive from a woman between 35 and 50 years old in good health and CMV-seropositive. Each CDR3 is given with its conserved first and last residue. A D gene is named only where the DNA matches it firmly. Clone size is not always given. Where it is, it says once, few, many or a class for expanded clones.

d_gene | v_gene | abundance | CDR3aa
TRBD2 | TRBV6-1 | few | CASSGTSGGAGGETQYF
TRBD1 | TRBV5-4 | - | CASSVRDRGPGNTIYF
- | TRBV4-1 | once | CASSPPSSYNEQFF
- | TRBV11-3 | - | CASSLEGRNFDTQYF
- | TRBV6-5 | - | CATQKTGGGLQPQHF
- | TRBV19 | - | CASAGGALGTGGYEQYF
- | TRBV6-5 | - | CASSPTNSGNTIYF
- | TRBV19 | - | CASSTYGGWGEQYF
TRBD1 | TRBV5-4 | - | CASSFRAQGETQYF
- | TRBV11-2 | - | CASNPKKVSAGAEQYF
- | TRBV19 | - | CASSIGGGLKYQPQHF
- | TRBV28 | - | CASSLLAGEYGELFF
- | TRBV4-1 | - | CASSQDSISVDTTYEQYF
TRBD1 | TRBV14 | - | CASSQVGTGGSPLHF
TRBD1 | TRBV15 | - | CATSREDRGVVDEQFF
- | TRBV5-4 | - | CASSAGSPGNSPLHF
TRBD1 | TRBV6-5 | - | CASRQGSGYTF
- | TRBV4-2 | - | CASSQVGHGDTQYF
- | TRBV11-2 | - | CASSLLVHFESEAFF
TRBD2 | TRBV4-3 | - | CASSQTGTSGGETQYF
- | TRBV7-2 | - | CASSLGLDWEQYF
- | TRBV4-1 | few | CASSQAPVGGDQPQHF
- | TRBV6-4 | - | CASSHPGWGRTGELFF
TRBD2 | TRBV5-4 | few | CASSATSGGANEQFF
TRBD2 | TRBV9 | once | CASSVVPSGAGEELFF
TRBD1 | TRBV5-4 | - | CASSVTGDRGYTF
TRBD1 | TRBV30 | once | CAWSRGQVYGYTF
- | TRBV6-5 | - | CASRSAGTGADEQFF
TRBD2 | TRBV6-4 | - | CASSDDGGTYNEQFF